What follows are 25 T cell receptor beta chains derived from one specimen sequenced in a study of PD-1 blockade in classical Hodgkin lymphoma. Each patient relapsed following autologous stem cell transplantation, and prior brentuximab vedotin exposure differed. Generated by immunoSEQ multiplex PCR, the TCRdb table keeps only in-frame clones and is missing some. The table shows some 96,000 clones, with just under 95% occurring only once. The sequences come from peripheral blood mononuclear cells (PBMCs), collected at baseline. The receptors originated from a human donor with classical Hodgkin lymphoma.

V and J are TRBV25-1 and TRBJ2-3; 8 nucleotides align to TRBD1. Germline values: CDR1 MGHDK, CDR2 SYGVNS. V shed 5 bases, J shed 4 bases, and the junction held 8 bases outside the gene matches. The CDR3 consists of 15 residues. In DNA, the CDR3 is TGTGCCAGCAGTAGCCAGGGGGCCCAGGCAGATACGCAGTATTTT. Protein product: CASSSQGAQADTQYF.

The CDR3 DNA reads TGCGCCAGCAGCCCGCCGACGGTTGAGGAGACCCAGTACTTC. Residues: CASSPPTVEETQYF. The chain recombines TRBV5-1 with TRBJ2-5; D gene unclear. The germline V and J ends were trimmed by 4 bases and 5 bases, with 15 bases remaining between them. Germline CDR1 and CDR2: SGHRS and YFSETQ. The CDR3 loop spans 14 amino acids.

This chain links TRBV27 with TRBJ2-7; D not certain. The ends were cut back, 4 bases at V and 2 bases at J, with 3 bases in the middle. Per the germline V gene, CDR1 is MNHEY and CDR2 is SMNVEV (reference sequence). There are 11 residues in the CDR3. The DNA of the CDR3 is TGTGCCAGCAGTTCCCCCTACGAGCAGTACTTC. Amino acids: CASSSPYEQYF.

The chain is built from TRBV7-9 and TRBJ1-2; TRBD1 aligns across 10 bases. Germline CDR1 SEHNR, CDR2 FQNEAQ (reference sequence). CDR3 size: 16 residues. The V and J ends lost 3 bases and 4 bases, in that order; junction bases with no gene match: 8. The CDR3 is CASSFLGQGRVYGYTF. CDR3 DNA: TGTGCCAGCAGCTTCCTGGGACAGGGGAGGGTCTATGGCTACACCTTC.

This rearrangement joins TRBV5-4 to TRBJ2-7, with D hard to call. There are 14 residues in the CDR3. Between the trimmed V and J ends, which lost 2 bases and 2 bases, there was a span of 11 bases. Germline loops: CDR1 SGHNT, CDR2 YYREEE (reference sequence). This chain's CDR3 is CASSFRQPPYEQYF. CDR3 coding DNA: TGTGCCAGCAGCTTTCGGCAGCCTCCCTACGAGCAGTACTTC.

The chain uses TRBV7-9 and TRBJ2-7; possibly TRBD1 or TRBD2 for D (5 bases each). Germline-derived CDR1 and CDR2 are SEHNR and FQNEAQ (reference sequence). This CDR3 has 14 residues. The ends were cut back, 5 bases at V and 3 bases at J, with 14 bases in the middle. In DNA form, the CDR3 reads TGTGCCAGCAGCGATGGGACGAAGCACTACGAGCAGTACTTC. Amino acid sequence: CASSDGTKHYEQYF.

The V call is TRBV9, the J call TRBJ2-7; the D gene is possibly TRBD1 (6 bases). Germline CDR1 is SGDLS and CDR2 is YYNGEE. With 4 bases removed from V and 5 bases from J, the gap between germline ends came to 19 bases. This CDR3 comprises 15 residues. Here the CDR3 DNA reads TGTGCCAGCAGCTCATCCACAGGGAAAGGGAACGAGCAGTACTTC. It yields the protein CASSSSTGKGNEQYF.

This clone was seen just once. CDR3 nucleotides: TGTGCCACCAGCAGGGGGGTTGTGCACGAGCAGTACTTC. Amino acid sequence: CATSRGVVHEQYF. The chain joins TRBV15 to TRBJ2-7, with D possibly called TRBD1 or TRBD2 (5 bases each). V was clipped by 3 bases and J by 5 bases, with 11 bases between them. Germline V gene lookup returns CDR1 LNHNV and CDR2 YYDKDF (reference sequence). This CDR3 is built from 13 residues.

The chain links TRBV5-1 to TRBJ2-2; no reliable D call. V was cut by 6 bases and J by 4 bases, with 4 bases left in between. The germline gives CDR1 SGHRS, CDR2 YFSETQ. The CDR3 spans 11 residues. CDR3 in DNA: TGCGCCAGCACCATCACCGGGGAGCTGTTTTTT. Protein: CASTITGELFF.

CDR3 sequence: CASSEGAEETQYF. As DNA, the CDR3 is TGTGCCAGCAGTGAGGGGGCAGAAGAGACCCAGTACTTC. The chain links TRBV6-4 to TRBJ2-5, with D perhaps matching TRBD1 (6 bases). CDR3 length: 13 residues. Germline assignment: CDR1 MRHNA and CDR2 SNTAGT. V was clipped by 3 bases and J by 3 bases, with 8 bases between them.

The rearrangement joins TRBV19 to TRBJ1-2; 9 nucleotides line up with TRBD1. This CDR3 comprises 14 residues. In germline, CDR1 is LNHDA, CDR2 SQIVND (reference sequence). The junction had 11 bases not matched to a gene; V was cut back by 5 bases and J by 10 bases. CDR3 DNA: TGTGCCAGTAGTCCCATTCCCGGGACAGGGAACTACACCTTC. This gives the protein CASSPIPGTGNYTF.

This chain joins TRBV28 and TRBJ2-5, with D unclear. This CDR3 comprises 15 residues. V lost 3 bases, J lost 9 bases, and 20 bases lay in between. Per the germline V gene, CDR1 is MDHEN and CDR2 is SYDVKM. The CDR3 sequence: CASSFWARRLESQYF. CDR3 in DNA: TGTGCCAGCAGTTTCTGGGCTAGGCGGTTGGAGTCCCAGTACTTC.

This chain uses TRBV7-8 with TRBJ1-2, with D maybe TRBD1 (5 bases). V lost 6 bases and J lost 4, with 12 bases in between. Looked up from germline, CDR1 is SGHVS and CDR2 is FQNEAQ. The CDR3 extends over 13 amino acids. Here the CDR3 reads CASSYDRSYGYTF. CDR3 DNA sequence: TGTGCCAGCAGTTACGACAGAAGCTATGGCTACACCTTC.

This rearrangement joins TRBV6-1 to TRBJ2-3, with 10 bases that match TRBD2. CDR3 size: 15 residues. Germline V gives CDR1 MNHNS, CDR2 SASEGT. The trim removed 6 bases at V and 7 bases at J, leaving 10 bases unmatched. The CDR3: CASSGTSGVTNTQYF. CDR3 coding DNA: TGTGCCAGCAGCGGTACTAGCGGGGTCACTAATACGCAGTATTTT.

The gene calls are TRBV19 and TRBJ2-2; tentatively, D is TRBD1 (6 bases). This CDR3 comprises 14 residues. The V and J ends lost 10 bases and 0 bases respectively, with 12 bases between them. CDR1 LNHDA and CDR2 SQIVND come from the germline V gene (reference sequence). The CDR3 coding sequence is TGTGCCACAGCCGGGACAACGAACACCGGGGAGCTGTTTTTT. It is translated as CATAGTTNTGELFF.

J is TRBJ2-5 and V is TRBV30; D call uncertain. This CDR3 has 13 residues. Trimming removed 5 bases at V and 1 base at J, with 11 bases between. Germline V CDR1 and CDR2: GTSNPN, SVGIG (reference sequence). The CDR3 sequence: CAWSTRTQETQYF. CDR3 coding DNA: TGTGCCTGGTCGACGAGAACCCAAGAGACCCAGTACTTC.

V is TRBV30 and J is TRBJ1-5; 9 bases fit TRBD1. The CDR3 loop spans 16 amino acids. CDR1 GTSNPN and CDR2 SVGIG come from the germline V gene (reference sequence). With 0 bases clipped from V and 5 bases from J, the junction kept 8 bases outside the gene matches. DNA of the CDR3: TGTGCCTGGAGTGTCGTCGGGACAGGGATGGATCAGCCCCAGCATTTT. This sequence encodes CAWSVVGTGMDQPQHF.

V gene TRBV11-1 combines with J gene TRBJ2-2; D gene uncertain. The CDR3 length is 14 residues. Trimming cost V 5 bases and J 3 bases, with 10 bases left between them. CDR1 is SGHAT, CDR2 FQDESV, per germline (reference sequence). The CDR3 loop is CASSSHSYTGELFF. The DNA for the CDR3 is TGTGCCAGCAGCAGCCACAGCTACACCGGGGAGCTGTTTTTT. The variable domain in full, with the rest retrieved from reference TRBV11-1 and TRBJ2-2, is EAEVAQSPRYKITEKSQAVAFWCDPISGHATLYWYRQILGQGPELLVQFQDESVVDDSQLPKDRFSAERLKGVDSTLKIQPAELGDSAMYLCASSSHSYTGELFFGEGSRLTVL.

Worth noting for this clone: The sample holds other DNA sequences that translate to the same CDR3. The V call is TRBV5-1, the J call TRBJ1-3, with unresolved D. The ends were cut back, 0 bases at V and 0 bases at J, with 7 bases in the middle. The CDR3 contains 15 residues. Germline V gives CDR1 SGHRS, CDR2 YFSETQ. The CDR3 reads CASSLGPSSGNTIYF. The CDR3 bases are TGCGCCAGCAGCTTGGGACCGAGCTCTGGAAACACCATATATTTT.

This chain connects TRBV6-1 to TRBJ2-7; 9 bases map to TRBD2. Germline V gene data show CDR1 as MNHNS and CDR2 as SASEGT. The J segment lost 0 bases and the V segment lost 4 bases, leaving 13 bases of the junction unmatched. The CDR3 is 18 amino acids. CDR3 sequence: CASSVRQAGGRSSYEQYF. The DNA for the CDR3 is TGTGCCAGCAGTGTGCGACAAGCGGGGGGTAGGAGCTCCTACGAGCAGTACTTC.

The chain combines TRBV6-6 with TRBJ2-7; D call uncertain. The germline gives CDR1 MNHNY, CDR2 SVGAGI (reference sequence). There are 15 residues in the CDR3. The V and J ends lost 0 bases and 1 base respectively, with 10 bases between them. CDR3 coding DNA: TGTGCCAGCAGTTACTCAGACTTTTGGTCCTACGAGCAGTACTTC. It yields the protein CASSYSDFWSYEQYF.

The rearrangement uses TRBV5-1 and TRBJ2-7; D uncertain. Germline CDR1 reads SGHRS; CDR2 reads YFSETQ. The CDR3 runs to 14 residues. V lost 4 bases, J lost 3 bases, and 14 bases lay in between. The CDR3: CASSVTTGFYEQYF. Here the CDR3 DNA reads TGCGCCAGCAGCGTAACTACCGGGTTCTACGAGCAGTACTTC.

This rearrangement joins TRBV29-1 to TRBJ1-4, with 7 bases fitting TRBD1. Trimming took 7 bases from V and 1 from J; bases not matched to a gene: 6. The length of the CDR3 is 14 residues. Germline V gene data show CDR1 as SQVTM and CDR2 as ANQGSEA. The CDR3, as DNA: TGCAGCGCTTGCAGGGGGGGAACTAATGAAAAACTGTTTTTT. Translated, it gives CSACRGGTNEKLFF.

In its sample, this clone was seen once. The gene calls are TRBV4-1 and TRBJ2-7, with D possibly being TRBD1 (5 bases). The V end lost 1 base, the J end lost 2 bases, and 15 bases lay between the germline ends. This CDR3 is built from 16 residues. Looked up from germline, CDR1 is MGHRA and CDR2 is YSYEKL. The CDR3 loop is CASSQARQRHAYEQYF. The CDR3 coding sequence is TGCGCCAGCAGCCAAGCGCGACAGCGTCACGCCTACGAGCAGTACTTC.

DNA for the CDR3: TGTGCCAGCAGGGGCTTTATGGGGAGAAGCTTCTACGAGCAGTACTTC. Translating it yields CASRGFMGRSFYEQYF. The chain links TRBV14 to TRBJ2-7; D possibly corresponds to TRBD2 (5 bases). CDR3 length: 16 amino acids. CDR1 is SGHDN and CDR2 is FVKESK in the germline V gene. Trimming removed 6 bases at V and 3 bases at J, with 21 bases between.